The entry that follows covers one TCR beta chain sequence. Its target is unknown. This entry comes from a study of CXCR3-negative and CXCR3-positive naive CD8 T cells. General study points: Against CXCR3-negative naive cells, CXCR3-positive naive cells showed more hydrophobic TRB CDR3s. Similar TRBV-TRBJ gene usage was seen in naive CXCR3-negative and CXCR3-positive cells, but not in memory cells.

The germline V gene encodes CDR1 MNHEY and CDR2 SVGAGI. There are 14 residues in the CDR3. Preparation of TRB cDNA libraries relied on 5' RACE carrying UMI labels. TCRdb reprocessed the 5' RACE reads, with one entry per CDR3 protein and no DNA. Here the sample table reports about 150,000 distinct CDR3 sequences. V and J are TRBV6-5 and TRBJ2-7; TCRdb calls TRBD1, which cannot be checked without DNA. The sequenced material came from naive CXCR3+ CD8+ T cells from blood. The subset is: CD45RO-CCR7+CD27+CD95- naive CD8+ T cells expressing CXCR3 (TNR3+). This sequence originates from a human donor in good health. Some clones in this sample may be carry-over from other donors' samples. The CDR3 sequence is CASAPGTGAYEQYF.